This TCR beta chain was identified during a study of Ad26.COV2.S vaccination and SARS-CoV-2 variants. Whole-study findings and limits: Participants given vaccine showed non-spike TCR breadth similar to that of placebo recipients. Assessments of TCR breadth and depth may have underestimated the total T cell responses.

V dropped 7 bases and J dropped 1; count of bases not matched to a gene: 13. The germline V gene encodes CDR1 SNHLY and CDR2 FYNNEI. The CDR3 runs to 17 residues. Clones were read by immunoSEQ multiplex PCR, and TCRdb kept only the in-frame ones, dropping some. The sample carries about 350,000 clones, roughly 81% recorded once. Treatment indicated: some 20 received Ad26.COV2.S at low or high dose, single or two shots; several received placebo; per-sample allocation not given. The samples were gathered on day 63 after the first injection of vaccine or placebo. As concerns this clone: Its target is unknown.

The TCR comes from a person between 18 and 65 years old who received the Ad26.COV2.S COVID-19 vaccine or a placebo. The sample consisted of peripheral blood, taken in a trial of Ad26.COV2.S vaccine versus placebo. The chain has TRBV2 and TRBJ1-2; 9 bases match TRBD1. CDR3 amino acids: CASNGWDRVRHNYGYTF. The DNA for the CDR3 is TGTGCCAGCAACGGGTGGGACAGGGTTCGGCATAACTATGGCTACACCTTC.